What follows is one T cell receptor beta chain and its context. In its sample, this clone was seen a few times. There is no known antigen for this receptor. No per-base quality is available; no much larger clone lies one base away. This sample is part of a study of beta chain features in type 1 diabetes (dated by TCRdb to 2016 to 2019). Regarding the study in general: No differences in mean age, gender distribution, total cell number or subset yield were found between patients and healthy donors. In the study, TCRB repertoires of sorted circulating CD4+ T cell subsets from recently diagnosed type 1 diabetes patients were compared with those of matched healthy donors. A total of roughly 98,000,000 sorted cells were examined across all samples, and RNA yield correlated strongly with the number of cells per subset. Whereas all 30 or so donors provided naive and central memory subsets, regulatory and stem cell-like memory subsets were isolated from just 8 patients and about 8 healthy donors.

The entire amount of isolated RNA was reverse transcribed using the High Capacity cDNA Reverse Transcription Kit, so the sequenced TCRB transcripts were expressed ones. Deep immunoSEQ sequencing was applied to naive, central memory and regulatory T cell samples, giving an average of roughly 3.3 million total reads per sample. After sorted cells were lysed in RLT buffer, RNA was extracted with DNase-treated RNeasy Micro or Mini kits, with the choice depending on cell number. To prevent cross-contamination, each cell subset was processed individually, whereas patient and healthy donor samples were processed jointly. The immunoSEQ multiplex PCR was used to amplify TCRB sequences from cDNA, generating 87-bp fragments that spanned the CDR3 region. Amplicons were sequenced on the Illumina HiSeq platform. The authors' pipeline ran thus. PCR bias was corrected computationally using synthetic template baselines, and reads within Hamming distance 2 were collapsed, with unmergeable singletons discarded. Reads were aligned against IMGT to assign V, D and J genes, CDR3 length and insertions or deletions at six rearrangement sites. Within each subset, clonotype counts were normalized to sorted cell number, and only after that were true diversity and Gini coefficients computed with the tcR R package. Repertoire sharing was quantified using the overlap coefficient calculated on TCRB nucleotide sequences. As a proxy for the pre-selection repertoire, out-of-frame TCRB sequences from naive cells were analyzed. TCRdb limited this immuneACCESS table to in-frame rearrangements with V and J called. A share of clones is missing; checked studies link under half to unresolved V genes, and the rest is unexplained. V and J calls plus clone size are reproduced from that table; the DNA served to infer D and trimming. This sample lists 200,000 to 250,000 clones; around 16% were detected once. The ten largest make up approximately 0.081% of the sample.

CDR1 MGHDK and CDR2 SYGVNS are derived from the germline V gene. Counted from cysteine to phenylalanine, this CDR3 has 14 amino acids. CDR3 DNA only is kept here, 42 bases in frame from base 1. V lost 4 bases and J lost 2 bases, and the count of bases not matched to a germline gene is 3. Each donor gave one peripheral blood draw, around 0.12 L on average, collected into heparinised tubes. A BD FACSAria II was used to sort naive, central memory, regulatory and stem cell-like memory CD4+ T cells with a panel that included CD45RO, CCR7, CD25, CD127, CD95 and CD27. Every sorted population had a purity above 98%. Right away, PBMCs were isolated by Lymphoprep density gradient centrifugation and were stained directly, with no culture step. So that batch effects would be minimized, each experiment stained and sorted samples in pairs, pairing one healthy donor with one patient. Results the study describes overall, beyond this receptor: A moderate but significant shortening of TCRB CDR3 length was observed in type 1 diabetes patients in all four CD4+ subsets. Naive, central memory and regulatory TCRB repertoires appeared to be more similar among patients than among healthy donors. PCR may preferentially amplify shorter templates, but because patient and control samples were amplified and corrected together, any resulting skew would affect both groups equally. Sequencing cDNA rather than genomic DNA could over-represent highly expressing activated cells, although activation and CD3 levels did not differ between groups. At VDJ recombination sites, patients with type 1 diabetes made fewer insertions and deleted more nucleotides, a pattern implying thymic rearrangement abnormalities. HLA sub-analyses involved small numbers of individuals, so any influence of HLA type on TCRB rearrangement remained unresolved.

The rearranged chain carries TRBV25-1 and TRBJ2-5; 8 bases in the middle match TRBD1. Sequencing was carried out using naive CD4+ T cells from blood. The sample's cell subset or site label is to be understood as: true naive CD4+ T cells. The receptor's source is a man aged 25-45 years with type 1 diabetes. The encoded CDR3 is CASSGRGLQETQYF. The sequenced DNA is TGTGCCAGCAGTGGCAGGGGGCTTCAAGAGACCCAGTACTTC.